The rows below give T cell receptor beta chains drawn from one sample of a study of shared clonotypes between healthy human individuals. Sequenced by immunoSEQ multiplex PCR; TCRdb stores in-frame clones only, minus some. The sample lists about 750,000 clones; 80% to 95% were seen once. Sequenced: naive CD8+ T cells sorted from blood. The origin of the receptors is a man aged 30-40 years in good health. Each CDR3 is given with its conserved first and last residue. A D gene is named only where the DNA matches it firmly. Clone size is given for some rows only: seen once, a few or many times, or a class if the clone is expanded.

v_call,clone_size,d_call,j_call,cdr3_nt,cdr3_aa
TRBV27,few,TRBD2,TRBJ2-1,TGTGCCAGCAGTTCAGGACTAGCGGGAGTGGAGCAGTTCTTC,CASSSGLAGVEQFF
TRBV7-8,NA,NA,TRBJ2-7,TGTGCCAGCAGCTTCGGACACACTAACTCCTACGAGCAGTACTTC,CASSFGHTNSYEQYF
TRBV19,NA,TRBD2,TRBJ2-3,TGTGCCAGTAGTCCTCGACTAGCTAGCACAGATACGCAGTATTTT,CASSPRLASTDTQYF
TRBV19,NA,NA,TRBJ2-5,TGTGCCAGTAGTATTGTTACCCAAACGGGAGAGACCCAGTACTTC,CASSIVTQTGETQYF
TRBV5-1,NA,NA,TRBJ2-7,TGCGCCAGCAGCTACGGTGGCCGATACTACGAGCAGTACTTC,CASSYGGRYYEQYF
TRBV7-9,NA,NA,TRBJ2-7,TGTGCCAGCAGCTCCGACAGGTTTGAGCAGTACTTC,CASSSDRFEQYF
TRBV2,NA,NA,TRBJ2-3,TGTGCCAGCATGGCTACCCGTTCGCAGTATTTT,CASMATRSQYF
TRBV5-1,NA,TRBD1,TRBJ1-1,TGCGCCAGCACATCGGGACAGGGGAACACTGAAGCTTTCTTT,CASTSGQGNTEAFF
TRBV4-1,NA,NA,TRBJ2-1,TGCGCCAGCAGCCATCGCCGACTAGACGAGCAGTTCTTC,CASSHRRLDEQFF
TRBV14,NA,NA,TRBJ2-1,TGTGCCAGCAGCCAATCCGGCGGGTCTTCCTACAATGAGCAGTTCTTC,CASSQSGGSSYNEQFF
TRBV29-1,once,NA,TRBJ2-3,TGCAGCGCCCCTAGCGGCACAGATACGCAGTATTTT,CSAPSGTDTQYF
TRBV5-4,few,TRBD2,TRBJ2-2,TGTGCCAGCAGCTTCGGAGCGGGAGTTTCCGGGGAGCTGTTTTTT,CASSFGAGVSGELFF
TRBV27,NA,NA,TRBJ2-2,TGTGCCAGCAGTTTACAGGTAGAAGGGGAGCTGTTTTTT,CASSLQVEGELFF
TRBV6-1,NA,NA,TRBJ2-7,TGTGCCAGCAGTGAAGGCGGTCGTCAGTACTTC,CASSEGGRQYF
TRBV2,NA,NA,TRBJ2-1,TGTGCCAGCAGTGGTGGCAGGGGGGCCTACAATGAGCAGTTCTTC,CASSGGRGAYNEQFF
TRBV6-5,NA,NA,TRBJ1-5,TGTGCCAGCAGTTCCAGCGTGTTGGGCAGCAATCAGCCCCAGCATTTT,CASSSSVLGSNQPQHF
TRBV7-2,NA,TRBD1,TRBJ1-2,TGTGCCAGCAGCTTATATGGACAGGGAGACTATGGCTACACCTTC,CASSLYGQGDYGYTF
TRBV9,NA,NA,TRBJ2-1,TGTGCCAGCAGCGTAGGCGGAGGGGACTACAATGAGCAGTTCTTC,CASSVGGGDYNEQFF
TRBV6-6,NA,TRBD1,TRBJ2-1,TGTGCCAGCAACCGGGACAGGGGTCTCTCCTACAATGAGCAGTTCTTC,CASNRDRGLSYNEQFF
TRBV5-1,NA,TRBD1,TRBJ1-5,TGCGCCAGCAGCCCAGGACAGGAAAATCAGCCCCAGCATTTT,CASSPGQENQPQHF
TRBV28,NA,TRBD2,TRBJ2-3,TGTGCCAGCAGCACCCTCATTCTAGCGGGAGGGCCTCGCCGAAGCACAGATACGCAGTATTTT,CASSTLILAGGPRRSTDTQYF
TRBV28,NA,NA,TRBJ1-5,TGTGCCAGCAGTCGGACCCTCATCAAGCCCCAGCATTTT,CASSRTLIKPQHF
TRBV7-3,NA,TRBD2,TRBJ2-1,TGTGCCAGCAGCTTAATACTAGCGAGCTACAATGAGCAGTTCTTC,CASSLILASYNEQFF
TRBV4-3,NA,NA,TRBJ2-7,TGCGCCAGCAGCCCAGGGCATGGGGTCGAGCAGTACTTC,CASSPGHGVEQYF
TRBV27,NA,NA,TRBJ1-2,TGTGCCAGCAGTTTACTAGCAACGGGGCCTCAAGGGAACTATGGCTACACCTTC,CASSLLATGPQGNYGYTF
TRBV7-8,NA,TRBD1,TRBJ2-7,TGTGCCAGCAGCTTCGGGACAGCTCCCGGCGAGCAGTACTTC,CASSFGTAPGEQYF
TRBV7-9,NA,NA,TRBJ2-1,TGTGCCAGCAGCTCCCCGGGGCTAGATGAGCAGTTCTTC,CASSSPGLDEQFF
TRBV10-3,NA,NA,TRBJ2-3,TGTGCCACCAGAGACGGGAGTGGCACAGATACGCAGTATTTT,CATRDGSGTDTQYF
TRBV4-3,NA,NA,TRBJ1-5,TGCGCCAGCAGCCAGAAATTTAACCCTAGCAATCAGCCCCAGCATTTT,CASSQKFNPSNQPQHF
TRBV7-9,NA,NA,TRBJ2-5,TGTGCCAGCAGCTTAGAATTAGCGGTTTGGGAGACCCAGTACTTC,CASSLELAVWETQYF
TRBV27,NA,TRBD1,TRBJ2-3,TGTGCCAGCAGTTTAAACATCGGGACAGGGCAATCTAGCACAGATACGCAGTATTTT,CASSLNIGTGQSSTDTQYF
TRBV27,NA,NA,TRBJ2-2,TGTGCCAGCAGTTTGGTACAGGCGATCGGCGGGGAGCTGTTTTTT,CASSLVQAIGGELFF
TRBV7-9,NA,NA,TRBJ2-5,TGTGCCAGCAGTTACAGTATGGGAGTGTACTTC,CASSYSMGVYF
TRBV15,once,TRBD2,TRBJ2-2,TGTGCCACCAGGTTTGGGTGGGGGGGAAGGACCCTGACCATGAACACCGGGGAGCTGTTTTTT,CATRFGWGGRTLTMNTGELFF
TRBV14,NA,NA,TRBJ1-2,TGTGCCAGCAGCCAAGTTATTGCGGACAGCTCTACTCTTGGCTACACCTTC,CASSQVIADSSTLGYTF
TRBV27,NA,NA,TRBJ2-1,TGTGCCAGCAGTTTGGGACCTATGAATGAGCAGTTCTTC,CASSLGPMNEQFF
TRBV11-3,NA,TRBD2,TRBJ2-7,TGTGCCAGCAGCCCCCGCGGGAGCTCCTACGAGCAGTACTTC,CASSPRGSSYEQYF
TRBV28,NA,TRBD2,TRBJ2-1,TGTGCCAGCAGCCAGACGGTACTAGCGGGACCATACAATGAGCAGTTCTTC,CASSQTVLAGPYNEQFF
TRBV6-5,NA,TRBD2,TRBJ2-7,TGTGCCAGCAGTTACGATAGCGGGTTGGCCTACGAGCAGTACTTC,CASSYDSGLAYEQYF
TRBV4-1,NA,TRBD2,TRBJ2-3,TGCGCCAGCAGCCACTTTGCGGGAGTAGATACGCAGTATTTT,CASSHFAGVDTQYF
TRBV27,NA,NA,TRBJ2-7,TGTGCCAGCAGGAGGGGTCCTGGGGATTCCTACGAGCAGTACTTC,CASRRGPGDSYEQYF
TRBV2,NA,NA,TRBJ2-7,TGTGCCAGCAGTGCCACGGAGAACTACGAGCAGTACTTC,CASSATENYEQYF